Listed below are T cell receptor beta chains from one sample, sequenced in a study of blood T cell repertoires in COVID-19. TCRdb keeps only in-frame clones here, not all; method: immunoSEQ multiplex PCR. The table shows about 280,000 clones, with 82% occurring only once. What was sequenced was PBMCs or T cells enriched from blood (not recorded which). Receptors originate from a man aged 35 to 55 who had been exposed to COVID-19. Both conserved end residues are part of each CDR3. Each record gives: J gene, V gene, clone size, D gene, CDR3 DNA, CDR3 protein. D genes are given only for firm matches. Clone size is not always given. Where it is, it says once, few, many or a class for expanded clones.

j_call: TRBJ2-1; v_call: TRBV7-3; clone_size: NA; d_call: NA; cdr3_nt: TGTGCCAGCAGCCTCGAACTAGTTTCCAATGAGCAGTTCTTC; cdr3_aa: CASSLELVSNEQFF
j_call: TRBJ2-1; v_call: TRBV2; clone_size: NA; d_call: TRBD1; cdr3_nt: TGTGCCAGCAGCCCGGGACAGGGGTTTGGTGAGCAGTTCTTC; cdr3_aa: CASSPGQGFGEQFF
j_call: TRBJ1-2; v_call: TRBV25-1; clone_size: NA; d_call: TRBD1; cdr3_nt: TGTGCCAGCAGTGACCCGGGACAGATCTATGGCTACACCTTC; cdr3_aa: CASSDPGQIYGYTF
j_call: TRBJ1-1; v_call: TRBV15; clone_size: NA; d_call: TRBD1; cdr3_nt: TGTGCCACCAGCTCACGGACAGGGAACACTGAAGCTTTCTTT; cdr3_aa: CATSSRTGNTEAFF
j_call: TRBJ1-3; v_call: TRBV30; clone_size: few; d_call: NA; cdr3_nt: TGTGCCTGCCCCCTAGGGAGGGGAGGAAACACCATATATTTT; cdr3_aa: CACPLGRGGNTIYF
j_call: TRBJ2-1; v_call: TRBV10-1; clone_size: NA; d_call: TRBD2; cdr3_nt: TGCGCCAGCTCGACTAGCTCTGGCAATGAGCAGTTCTTC; cdr3_aa: CASSTSSGNEQFF
j_call: TRBJ1-4; v_call: TRBV7-9; clone_size: NA; d_call: TRBD1; cdr3_nt: TGTGCCAGCAGCGCTAGCGCCAAAACGGGACAGATGTTTTTT; cdr3_aa: CASSASAKTGQMFF
j_call: TRBJ2-7; v_call: TRBV5-1; clone_size: once; d_call: NA; cdr3_nt: TGCGCCAGCAGCTTTGGTGGCGGGATTTACGAGCAGTACTTC; cdr3_aa: CASSFGGGIYEQYF
j_call: TRBJ1-3; v_call: TRBV19; clone_size: NA; d_call: TRBD1; cdr3_nt: TGTGCCAGTAGTGGAGTTTCGACAGGGGATGGAAACACCATATATTTT; cdr3_aa: CASSGVSTGDGNTIYF
j_call: TRBJ2-2; v_call: TRBV12-5; clone_size: few; d_call: NA; cdr3_nt: TGTGCTAGTGGGTTACTACAGGCTCCCGGGGAGCTGTTTTTT; cdr3_aa: CASGLLQAPGELFF
j_call: TRBJ2-7; v_call: TRBV19; clone_size: NA; d_call: TRBD2; cdr3_nt: TGTGCCAGTAGTATAGTTCCTGGACTAGAATTAGGCGAGCAGTACTTC; cdr3_aa: CASSIVPGLELGEQYF
j_call: TRBJ2-1; v_call: TRBV21-1; clone_size: once; d_call: NA; cdr3_nt: TGTGCCAGCATCCTCGGACTAGCGGGAGCACCCTACAATGAGCAGTTCTTC; cdr3_aa: CASILGLAGAPYNEQFF
j_call: TRBJ2-7; v_call: TRBV10-2; clone_size: once; d_call: NA; cdr3_nt: TGCGCCAGCTCCTTAGCGGCCTACGAGCAGTACTTC; cdr3_aa: CASSLAAYEQYF
j_call: TRBJ2-1; v_call: TRBV12-1; clone_size: NA; d_call: NA; cdr3_nt: TGTGCCAGCCCATCCCCTAGCGGGTGGTACAATGAGCAGTTCTTC; cdr3_aa: CASPSPSGWYNEQFF
j_call: TRBJ2-1; v_call: TRBV5-1; clone_size: NA; d_call: NA; cdr3_nt: TGCGCCAGCAGCTTGGAGGGGATCTCCTACAATGAGCAGTTCTTC; cdr3_aa: CASSLEGISYNEQFF
j_call: TRBJ1-3; v_call: TRBV2; clone_size: NA; d_call: NA; cdr3_nt: TGTGCCAGCAAAACTGACAGCTCTGGAAACACCATATATTTT; cdr3_aa: CASKTDSSGNTIYF
j_call: TRBJ2-5; v_call: TRBV9; clone_size: NA; d_call: NA; cdr3_nt: TGTGCCAGCAGCGTAGTTGGGGGGACCGGGGAGACCCAGTACTTC; cdr3_aa: CASSVVGGTGETQYF
j_call: TRBJ1-6; v_call: TRBV27; clone_size: NA; d_call: NA; cdr3_nt: TGTGCCAGCAGACCGACAGCGTCACCCCTCCACTTT; cdr3_aa: CASRPTASPLHF
j_call: TRBJ2-7; v_call: TRBV6-5; clone_size: NA; d_call: TRBD2; cdr3_nt: TGTGCCAGCAGTTCACCCGGGACTAGCGGTATCGAGCAGTACTTC; cdr3_aa: CASSSPGTSGIEQYF
j_call: TRBJ1-2; v_call: TRBV30; clone_size: once; d_call: TRBD1; cdr3_nt: TGTGCCTGGGAGAGTAGAGGGGGCCGTGGCTACACCTTC; cdr3_aa: CAWESRGGRGYTF
j_call: TRBJ2-1; v_call: TRBV29-1; clone_size: NA; d_call: TRBD2; cdr3_nt: TGCAGCGTCGGGACTACCGTGGTCAATGAGCAGTTCTTC; cdr3_aa: CSVGTTVVNEQFF
j_call: TRBJ1-5; v_call: TRBV19; clone_size: NA; d_call: NA; cdr3_nt: TGTGCCAGTAGTGTCAGGAGGAATAGCAATCAGCCCCAGCATTTT; cdr3_aa: CASSVRRNSNQPQHF
j_call: TRBJ2-1; v_call: TRBV4-1; clone_size: NA; d_call: NA; cdr3_nt: TGCGCCAGCAGCCAAGGGCTAGTGACGGGCAATGAGCAGTTCTTC; cdr3_aa: CASSQGLVTGNEQFF
j_call: TRBJ1-5; v_call: TRBV5-6; clone_size: NA; d_call: NA; cdr3_nt: TGTGCCAGCAGCTTTTGGGGCTTCCAAAGCAATCAGCCCCAGCATTTT; cdr3_aa: CASSFWGFQSNQPQHF
j_call: TRBJ2-7; v_call: TRBV24-1; clone_size: NA; d_call: NA; cdr3_nt: TGTGCCACCAGTGACGCCGGGGTGGAGGGCCCCGGCTACGAGCAGTACTTC; cdr3_aa: CATSDAGVEGPGYEQYF
j_call: TRBJ2-3; v_call: TRBV24-1; clone_size: NA; d_call: NA; cdr3_nt: TGTGCCACCAGTGCCCCCAACGCGGGTAGCACAGATACGCAGTATTTT; cdr3_aa: CATSAPNAGSTDTQYF
j_call: TRBJ2-5; v_call: TRBV11-3; clone_size: once; d_call: NA; cdr3_nt: TGTGCCAGCAGCTTCGAAGCAAGTGGCCAAGAGACCCAGTACTTC; cdr3_aa: CASSFEASGQETQYF
j_call: TRBJ2-1; v_call: TRBV3-1/TRBV3-2; clone_size: once; d_call: TRBD2; cdr3_nt: TGTGCCAGCAGCCAAGGCCTAGCGGGAACGGGTAATGAGCAGTTCTTC; cdr3_aa: CASSQGLAGTGNEQFF
j_call: TRBJ1-2; v_call: TRBV12-3/TRBV12-4; clone_size: NA; d_call: NA; cdr3_nt: TGTGCCAGCAGCCCCCGGGGTAACTATGGCTACACCTTC; cdr3_aa: CASSPRGNYGYTF